This T cell receptor (beta chain) was retrieved from a study of blood T cell repertoires in COVID-19. Overall study context: Samples taken during acute and convalescent COVID-19 were collected in the United States, Italy and Spain. PBMCs, B-cell-depleted T cells, or T cells were the source of the cDNA or gDNA that made up the material.

Per the study methods: Estimates of nucleated cell counts were drawn from the amplification of reference gene primers. Libraries were prepared by immunoSEQ multiplex PCR; TCRdb keeps only in-frame clonotypes and omits some of them. For V, J and clone size, that table is used; D and trimming come from the DNA. The sample carries about 120,000 clones, just under 85% recorded once. V shed 4 bases and J shed 5 bases, with 9 bases lying between them. In germline, CDR1 is SGHDN, CDR2 FVKESK. The CDR3 extends over 13 amino acids. Relative to its sample, this clone is medium-sized. This clonotype was sampled from a man in his 70s with active or convalescent COVID-19. Sequenced: peripheral blood. The chain uses TRBV14 and TRBJ2-1; D gene unclear. The CDR3 here is CASSPGSHNEQFF. The CDR3 region has the DNA TGTGCCAGCAGCCCCGGGTCCCACAATGAGCAGTTCTTC.